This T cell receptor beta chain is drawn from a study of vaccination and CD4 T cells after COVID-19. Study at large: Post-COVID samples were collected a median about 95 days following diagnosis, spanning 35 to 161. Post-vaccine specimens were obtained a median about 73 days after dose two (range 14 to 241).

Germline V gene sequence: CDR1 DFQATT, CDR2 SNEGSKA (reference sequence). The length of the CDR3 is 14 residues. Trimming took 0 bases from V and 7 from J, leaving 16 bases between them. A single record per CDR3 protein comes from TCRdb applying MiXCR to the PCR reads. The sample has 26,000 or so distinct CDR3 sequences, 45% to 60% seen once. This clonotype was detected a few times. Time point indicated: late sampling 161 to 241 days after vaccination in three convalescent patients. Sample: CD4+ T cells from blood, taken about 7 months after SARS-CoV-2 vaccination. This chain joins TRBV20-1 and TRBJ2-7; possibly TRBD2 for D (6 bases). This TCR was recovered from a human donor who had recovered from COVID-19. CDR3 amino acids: CSARDPRETEEQYF. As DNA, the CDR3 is TGCAGTGCTAGAGACCCCCGGGAGACGGAAGAGCAGTACTTC.